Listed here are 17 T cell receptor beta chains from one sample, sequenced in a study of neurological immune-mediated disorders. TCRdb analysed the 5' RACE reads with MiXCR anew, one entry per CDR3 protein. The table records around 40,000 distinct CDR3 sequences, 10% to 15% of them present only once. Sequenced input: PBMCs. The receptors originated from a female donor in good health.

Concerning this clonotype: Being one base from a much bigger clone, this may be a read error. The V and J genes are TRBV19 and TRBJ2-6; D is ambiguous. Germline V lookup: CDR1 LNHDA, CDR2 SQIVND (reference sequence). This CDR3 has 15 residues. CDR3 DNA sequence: TGTTCCAGTTCCAGTTTTGGCTCTGGGGCCAACGTCCTGACTTTC. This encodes CSSSSFGSGANVLTF.

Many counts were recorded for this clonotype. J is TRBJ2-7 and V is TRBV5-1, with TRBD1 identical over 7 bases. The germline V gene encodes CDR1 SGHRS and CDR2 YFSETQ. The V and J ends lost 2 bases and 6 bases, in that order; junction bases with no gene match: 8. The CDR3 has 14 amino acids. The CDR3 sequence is CASSFGDRMSEQYF. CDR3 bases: TGCGCCAGCAGCTTTGGGGACAGAATGAGCGAGCAGTACTTC.

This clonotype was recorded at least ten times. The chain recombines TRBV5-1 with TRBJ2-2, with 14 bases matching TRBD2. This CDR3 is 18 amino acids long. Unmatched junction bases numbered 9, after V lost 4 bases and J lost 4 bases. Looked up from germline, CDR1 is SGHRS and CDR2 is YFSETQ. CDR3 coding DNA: TGCGCCAGCAGCGAAGGGACTAGCGGGAGCCTGGGCACCGGGGAGCTGTTTTTT. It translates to CASSEGTSGSLGTGELFF.

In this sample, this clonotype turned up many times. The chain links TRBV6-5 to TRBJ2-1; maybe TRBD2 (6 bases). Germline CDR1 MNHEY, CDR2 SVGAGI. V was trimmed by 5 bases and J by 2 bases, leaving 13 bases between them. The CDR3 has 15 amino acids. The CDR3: CASSKIADTYNEQFF. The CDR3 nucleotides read TGTGCCAGCAGTAAAATAGCGGACACCTACAATGAGCAGTTCTTC.

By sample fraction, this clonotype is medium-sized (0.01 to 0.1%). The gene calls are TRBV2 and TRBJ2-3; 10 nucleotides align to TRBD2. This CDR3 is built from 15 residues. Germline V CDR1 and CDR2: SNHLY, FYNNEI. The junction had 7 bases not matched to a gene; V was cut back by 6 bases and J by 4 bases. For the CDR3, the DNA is TGTGCCAGCAGGCCGACTAGCGGGTCAGCAGATACGCAGTATTTT. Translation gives CASRPTSGSADTQYF.

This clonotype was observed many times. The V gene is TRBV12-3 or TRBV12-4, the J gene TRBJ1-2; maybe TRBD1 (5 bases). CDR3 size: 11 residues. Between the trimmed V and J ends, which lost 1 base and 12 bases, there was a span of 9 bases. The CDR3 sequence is CASSLGIGDTF. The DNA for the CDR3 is TGTGCCAGCAGTTTAGGGATAGGGGACACCTTC.

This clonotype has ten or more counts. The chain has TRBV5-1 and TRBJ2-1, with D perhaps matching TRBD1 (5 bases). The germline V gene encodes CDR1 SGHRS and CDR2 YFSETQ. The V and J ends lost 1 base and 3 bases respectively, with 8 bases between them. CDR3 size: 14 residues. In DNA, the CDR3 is TGCGCCAGCAGCTTGCAGGGTTTCTACAATGAGCAGTTCTTC. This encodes CASSLQGFYNEQFF.

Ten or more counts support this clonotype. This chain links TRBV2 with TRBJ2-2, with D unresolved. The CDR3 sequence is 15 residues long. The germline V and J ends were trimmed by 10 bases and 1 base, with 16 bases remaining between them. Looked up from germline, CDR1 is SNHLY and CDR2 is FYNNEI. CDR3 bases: TGTGCCACCACCGTCGGGTCTAGGAACACCGGGGAGCTGTTTTTT. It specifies CATTVGSRNTGELFF.

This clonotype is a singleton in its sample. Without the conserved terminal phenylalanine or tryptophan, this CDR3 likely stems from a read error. The CDR3 protein is CANSLDAGGPYEQFL. The CDR3 DNA is TGCGCCAACAGCTTGGACGCGGGAGGGCCATATGAGCAGTTCTTA. V is TRBV5-1 and J is TRBJ2-1; TRBD2 matches at 9 bases. CDR3 length: 15 amino acids. Per germline, CDR1 SGHRS and CDR2 YFSETQ.

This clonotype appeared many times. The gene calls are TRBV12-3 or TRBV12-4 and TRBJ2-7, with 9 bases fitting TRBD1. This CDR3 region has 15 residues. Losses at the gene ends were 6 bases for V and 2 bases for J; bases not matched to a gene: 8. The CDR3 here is CASRRMGTGPYEQYF. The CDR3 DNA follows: TGTGCCAGCAGGAGAATGGGGACAGGGCCCTACGAGCAGTACTTC.

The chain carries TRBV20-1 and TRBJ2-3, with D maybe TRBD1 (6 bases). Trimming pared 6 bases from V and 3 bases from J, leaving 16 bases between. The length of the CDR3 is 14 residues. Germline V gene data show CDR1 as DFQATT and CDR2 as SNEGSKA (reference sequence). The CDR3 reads CSATKGVSTDTQYF. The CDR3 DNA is TGCAGTGCCACAAAGGGGGTTAGTACAGATACGCAGTATTTT.

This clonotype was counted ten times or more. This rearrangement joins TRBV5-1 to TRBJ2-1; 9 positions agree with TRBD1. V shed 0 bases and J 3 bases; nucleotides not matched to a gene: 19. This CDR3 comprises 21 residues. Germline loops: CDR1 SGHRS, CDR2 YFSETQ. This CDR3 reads CASSLAGGQGSRDTLYNEQFF. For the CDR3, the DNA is TGCGCCAGCAGCTTGGCCGGGGGACAGGGCAGTAGAGATACCCTCTACAATGAGCAGTTCTTC.

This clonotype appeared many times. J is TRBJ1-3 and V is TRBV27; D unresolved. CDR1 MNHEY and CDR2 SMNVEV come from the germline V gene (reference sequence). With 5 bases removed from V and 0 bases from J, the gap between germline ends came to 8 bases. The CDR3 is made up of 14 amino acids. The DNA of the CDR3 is TGTGCCAGCAGTCAGGATTACTCTGGAAACACCATATATTTT. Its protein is CASSQDYSGNTIYF.

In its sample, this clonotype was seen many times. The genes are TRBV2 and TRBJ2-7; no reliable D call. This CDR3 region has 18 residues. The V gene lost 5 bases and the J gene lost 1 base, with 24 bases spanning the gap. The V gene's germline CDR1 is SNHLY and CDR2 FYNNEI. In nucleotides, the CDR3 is TGTGCCAGCAGTCCGCGGACCACAGCCATTAAGTCGTCCTACGAGCAGTACTTC. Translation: CASSPRTTAIKSSYEQYF.

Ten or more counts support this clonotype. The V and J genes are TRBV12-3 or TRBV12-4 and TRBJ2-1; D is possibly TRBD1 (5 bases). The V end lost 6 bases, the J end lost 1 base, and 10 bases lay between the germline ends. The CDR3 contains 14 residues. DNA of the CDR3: TGTGCCAGCAGGCCTTCAGGGTCCTACAATGAGCAGTTCTTC. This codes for CASRPSGSYNEQFF.

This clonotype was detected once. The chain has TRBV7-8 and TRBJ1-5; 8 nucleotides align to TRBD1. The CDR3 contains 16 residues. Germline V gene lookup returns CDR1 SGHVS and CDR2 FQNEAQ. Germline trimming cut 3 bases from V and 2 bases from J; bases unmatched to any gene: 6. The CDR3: CASSFQGATRNQPQHF. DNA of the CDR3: TGTGCCAGCAGCTTCCAGGGGGCAACCCGCAATCAGCCCCAGCATTTT.

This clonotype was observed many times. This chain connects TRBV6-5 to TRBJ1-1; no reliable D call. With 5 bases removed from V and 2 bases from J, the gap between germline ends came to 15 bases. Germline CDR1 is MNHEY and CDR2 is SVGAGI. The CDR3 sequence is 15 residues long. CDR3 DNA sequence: TGTGCCAGCAGTCCCCTCCAGTGGAGAAACACTGAAGCTTTCTTT. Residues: CASSPLQWRNTEAFF.